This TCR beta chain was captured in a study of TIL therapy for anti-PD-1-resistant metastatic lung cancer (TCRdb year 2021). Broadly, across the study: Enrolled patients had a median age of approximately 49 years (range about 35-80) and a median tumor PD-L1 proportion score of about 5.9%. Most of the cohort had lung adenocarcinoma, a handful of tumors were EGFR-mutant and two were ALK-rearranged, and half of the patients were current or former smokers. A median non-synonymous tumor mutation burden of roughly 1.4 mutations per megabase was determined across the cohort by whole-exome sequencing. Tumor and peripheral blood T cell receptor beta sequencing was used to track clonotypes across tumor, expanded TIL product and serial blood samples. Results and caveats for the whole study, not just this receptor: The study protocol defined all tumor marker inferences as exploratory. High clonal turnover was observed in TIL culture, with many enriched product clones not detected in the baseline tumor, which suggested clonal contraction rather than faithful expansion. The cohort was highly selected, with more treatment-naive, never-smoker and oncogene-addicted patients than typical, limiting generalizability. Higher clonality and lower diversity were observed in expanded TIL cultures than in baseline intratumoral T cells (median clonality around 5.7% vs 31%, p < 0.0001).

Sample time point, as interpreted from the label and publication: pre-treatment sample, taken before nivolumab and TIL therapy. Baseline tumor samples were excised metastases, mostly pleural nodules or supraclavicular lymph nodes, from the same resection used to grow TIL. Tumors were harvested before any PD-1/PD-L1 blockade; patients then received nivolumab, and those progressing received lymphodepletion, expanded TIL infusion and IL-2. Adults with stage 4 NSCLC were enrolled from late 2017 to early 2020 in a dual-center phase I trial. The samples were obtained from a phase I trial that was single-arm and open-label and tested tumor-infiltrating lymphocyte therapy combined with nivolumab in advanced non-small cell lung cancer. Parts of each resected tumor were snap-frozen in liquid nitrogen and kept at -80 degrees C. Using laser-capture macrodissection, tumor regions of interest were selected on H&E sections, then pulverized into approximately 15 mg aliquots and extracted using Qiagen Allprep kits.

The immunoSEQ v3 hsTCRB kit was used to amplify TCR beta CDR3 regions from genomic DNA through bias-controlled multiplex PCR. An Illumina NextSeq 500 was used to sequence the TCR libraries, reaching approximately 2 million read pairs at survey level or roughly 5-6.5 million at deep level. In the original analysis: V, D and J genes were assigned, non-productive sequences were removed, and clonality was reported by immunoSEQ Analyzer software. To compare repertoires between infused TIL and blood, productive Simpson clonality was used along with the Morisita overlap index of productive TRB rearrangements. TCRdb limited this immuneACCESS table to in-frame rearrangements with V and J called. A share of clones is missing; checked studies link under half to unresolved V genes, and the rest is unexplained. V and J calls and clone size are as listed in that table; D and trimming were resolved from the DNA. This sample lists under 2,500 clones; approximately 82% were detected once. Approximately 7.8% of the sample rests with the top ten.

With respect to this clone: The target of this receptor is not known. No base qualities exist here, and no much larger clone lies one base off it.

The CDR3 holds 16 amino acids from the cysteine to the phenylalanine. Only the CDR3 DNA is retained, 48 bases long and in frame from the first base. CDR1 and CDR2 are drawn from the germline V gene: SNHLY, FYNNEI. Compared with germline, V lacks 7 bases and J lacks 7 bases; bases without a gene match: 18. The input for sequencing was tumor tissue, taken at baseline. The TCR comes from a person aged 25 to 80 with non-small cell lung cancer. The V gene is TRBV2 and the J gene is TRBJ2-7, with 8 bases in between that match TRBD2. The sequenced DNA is TGTGCCAGCACCCCAGACTGGAGCGGGGGAGGGACGGAGCAGTACTTC. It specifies CASTPDWSGGGTEQYF.